One sample yielded the 8 T cell receptor beta chains listed below, sequenced in a study of cytomegalovirus exposure and HLA in healthy donors. The PCR had 60 Vbeta and 13 Jbeta primers. The method was immunoSEQ multiplex PCR; TCRdb's version includes in-frame clones alone and lacks a portion of them. The data hold roughly 150,000 clones, with roughly four fifths observed a single time. Sequencing was done on a sample of PBMCs. Source of these receptors: a man aged 35 to 55 in good health and CMV-seronegative.

The chain has TRBV27 and TRBJ2-3, with 10 positions matching TRBD2. Trimming took 4 bases from V and 5 from J; bases not matched to a gene: 15. This CDR3 contains 18 residues. Per the germline V gene, CDR1 is MNHEY and CDR2 is SMNVEV (reference sequence). In nucleotides, the CDR3 is TGTGCCAGCAGTTCCCCCCTGTTGCTAGCGGGAGAAGGAGATACGCAGTATTTT. Translated, it gives CASSSPLLLAGEGDTQYF.

V and J are TRBV19 and TRBJ1-1; D is uncertain. The V and J ends lost 5 bases and 11 bases respectively, with 12 bases between them. The CDR3 extends over 11 amino acids. Looked up from germline, CDR1 is LNHDA and CDR2 is SQIVND (reference sequence). DNA of the CDR3: TGTGCCAGTAGTCTTAACAGAGACGCTTTCTTT. Translated: CASSLNRDAFF.

The chain has TRBV6-1 and TRBJ2-1; the D gene is possibly TRBD2 (6 bases). The germline CDR1 and CDR2 sequences are MNHNS and SASEGT. CDR3 length: 15 residues. Trimming stripped 4 bases from V and 10 bases from J, with 20 bases between. CDR3 region: CASSALGGKSPEQFF. The CDR3 bases are TGTGCCAGCAGTGCACTGGGCGGGAAGAGTCCGGAGCAGTTCTTC.

This clone is a singleton in its sample. This sequence joins TRBV27 and TRBJ2-7; TRBD2 agrees at 12 bases. Germline V CDR1 and CDR2: MNHEY, SMNVEV (reference sequence). Trimming at V came to 7 bases and at J to 4 bases, leaving 2 bases not matched to a gene. The length of the CDR3 is 13 residues. CDR3 bases: TGTGCCAGCACTGGACTAGCGGGATACGAGCAGTACTTC. It translates to CASTGLAGYEQYF.

This chain uses TRBV10-1 with TRBJ1-4; D uncertain. The germline V gene has CDR1 WNHNN and CDR2 SYGVQD (reference sequence). There are 14 residues in the CDR3. Trimming took off 10 bases at V and 2 bases at J, with 14 bases between the two ends. In DNA, the CDR3 is TGCGCCACCAGGTCCCTAGTTACTAATGAAAAACTGTTTTTT. It specifies CATRSLVTNEKLFF.

The chain is built from TRBV28 and TRBJ2-1, with 7 bases matching TRBD2. The V gene's germline CDR1 is MDHEN and CDR2 SYDVKM. CDR3 length: 13 amino acids. V dropped 8 bases and J dropped 7; count of bases not matched to a gene: 8. The chain's CDR3 is CASHQGGRNEQFF. In DNA form, the CDR3 reads TGTGCCAGCCATCAGGGAGGGAGGAATGAGCAGTTCTTC. Full variable domain (outside the CDR3, taken from reference TRBV28 and TRBJ2-1): DVKVTQSSRYLVKRTGEKVFLECVQDMDHENMFWYRQDPGLGLRLIYFSYDVKMKEKGDIPEGYSVSREKKERFSLILESASTNQTSMYLCASHQGGRNEQFFGPGTRLTVL.

The chain links TRBV6-1 to TRBJ2-3; TRBD2 matches at 9 bases. The germline V gene has CDR1 MNHNS and CDR2 SASEGT. This CDR3 is 15 amino acids long. With V trimmed by 8 bases and J by 3 bases, 9 bases remained unmatched. The DNA for the CDR3 is TGTGCCAGCCCCGGTAGCGGGAGAGGAACAGATACGCAGTATTTT. Amino acids: CASPGSGRGTDTQYF.

The rearrangement joins TRBV21-1 to TRBJ2-5; TRBD2, the D gene given by the table, was not confirmed from the DNA. TRBV21-1 is described as a pseudogene. The CDR3 totals 18 residues. CDR3 residues: CASSKDQGTSGRGETQYF. The CDR3 nucleotides are TGTGCCAGCAGCAAAGATCAGGGGACTAGCGGGAGGGGCGAGACCCAGTACTTC.